Listed here are 6 T cell receptor beta chains from one sample, sequenced in a study of blood T cell repertoires in COVID-19. TCRdb's copy holds only in-frame clones and misses some; the assay was immunoSEQ multiplex PCR. The profile shows fewer than 300,000 clones, approximately 90% of them singletons. Material: peripheral blood. The receptors were sampled from a woman in her twenties or thirties with COVID-19, enrolled during active disease.

This rearrangement joins TRBV27 to TRBJ2-7; 10 bases align to TRBD2. Germline V CDR1 and CDR2: MNHEY, SMNVEV (reference sequence). This CDR3 contains 14 residues. The V and J ends lost 7 bases and 3 bases, in that order; junction bases with no gene match: 6. Here the CDR3 reads CASTQREGLYEQYF. The DNA of the CDR3 is TGTGCCAGCACCCAGCGGGAGGGCCTCTACGAGCAGTACTTC.

The chain links TRBV20-1 to TRBJ1-4; D is unclear. Germline V gene lookup returns CDR1 DFQATT and CDR2 SNEGSKA (reference sequence). Trimming cost V 3 bases and J 7 bases, with 15 bases left between them. This CDR3 is 14 amino acids long. CDR3 sequence reads: CSASSGRASEKLFF. The DNA of the CDR3 is TGCAGTGCTAGTAGCGGGAGGGCAAGTGAAAAACTGTTTTTT.

This rearrangement joins TRBV5-1 to TRBJ1-5; D gene unclear. This CDR3 spans 15 amino acids. CDR1 and CDR2 (germline): SGHRS, YFSETQ. Trimming pared 0 bases from V and 6 bases from J, leaving 13 bases between. The CDR3 protein is CASSLEVGSGQPQHF. The CDR3 DNA follows: TGCGCCAGCAGCTTGGAAGTAGGTTCGGGTCAGCCCCAGCATTTT.

This chain connects TRBV5-6 to TRBJ1-3; 7 nucleotides agree with TRBD1. The length of the CDR3 is 15 residues. Germline trimming cut 3 bases from V and 5 bases from J; bases unmatched to any gene: 8. The germline V gene has CDR1 SGHDT and CDR2 YYEEEE. This CDR3 reads CASSSGQLGRNTIYF. The CDR3 DNA reads as TGTGCCAGCAGCTCGGGACAGCTAGGAAGAAACACCATATATTTT.

The chain recombines TRBV19 with TRBJ1-3, with a possible D match to TRBD1 (6 bases). Germline CDR1 reads LNHDA; CDR2 reads SQIVND (reference sequence). V dropped 6 bases and J dropped 0 bases, with 12 bases sitting between them. This CDR3 comprises 15 residues. The CDR3 is CASSRNRASGNTIYF. The CDR3 nucleotides are TGTGCCAGTAGCCGTAACAGGGCCTCTGGAAACACCATATATTTT. The full variable domain, rest sourced from reference TRBV19 and TRBJ1-3, is DGGITQSPKYLFRKEGQNVTLSCEQNLNHDAMYWYRQDPGQGLRLIYYSQIVNDFQKGDIAEGYSVSREKKESFPLTVTSAQKNPTAFYLCASSRNRASGNTIYFGEGSWLTVV.

This clone turned up a few times. The chain has TRBV9 and TRBJ1-1; D perhaps matches TRBD1 (5 bases). The CDR3 covers 15 residues. Germline CDR1 is SGDLS and CDR2 is YYNGEE. V lost 4 bases to trimming and J lost 4 bases, with 17 bases between them. The CDR3 region is CASSPSGGGGTEAFF. In DNA form, the CDR3 reads TGTGCCAGCAGCCCCTCCGGGGGAGGAGGCACTGAAGCTTTCTTT. The variable domain in full, with the rest retrieved from reference TRBV9 and TRBJ1-1, is DSGVTQTPKHLITATGQRVTLRCSPRSGDLSVYWYQQSLDQGLQFLIQYYNGEERAKGNILERFSAQQFPDLHSELNLSSLELGDSALYFCASSPSGGGGTEAFFGQGTRLTVV.